This note documents a single T cell receptor (beta chain) sequence. Its specific antigen is unknown. This is a murine receptor, so its gene nomenclature and germline sequences are mouse based. The CDR3 end lies 4 residues beyond the end of the read and is filled in from the germline J gene. Taken from the germline V gene (reference sequence), the CDR1 and CDR2 loops are NSQYPW and LRSPGD. Counted from cysteine to phenylalanine, this CDR3 has 14 amino acids. The DNA covers only part of the CDR3, 30 bases in frame from base 1. Pooled mouse cutaneous lymph node cells were stained for CD4, CD8alpha, NKG2D, NKG2ACE and other markers, then sorted on a BD Influx. This specimen belongs to a study of CD8+ T cells in alopecia areata (dated by TCRdb to 2017 to 2018). The study in broad terms: Skin from C3H/HeJ donors with spontaneous alopecia (6-12 months old) was grafted onto female C3H/HeJ recipients that were roughly 6-11 weeks old. To study T cell clonal expansion in alopecia areata, the researchers applied high-throughput TCRbeta sequencing to both the C3H/HeJ mouse model and human patients. On the human side, TCRbeta sequencing was run on scalp tissue and on sorted CD4+ and CD8+ peripheral blood T cells from healthy controls and from alopecia areata patients with either patchy or totalis/universalis disease. Scalp clonality was compared across normal scalp (n=4), patchy alopecia areata scalp (n=8), and alopecia totalis/universalis scalp (n=8). RNA was extracted with the PAXgene miRNA kit for fixed scalp, the miRNeasy kit for PBMCs, and the RNeasy kit for mouse skin. TCRbeta CDR3 regions were amplified by immunoSEQ multiplex PCR using 35 Vbeta forward and 13 Jbeta reverse primers. General conclusions and limits of the study: Compared with normal scalp, lesional scalp, particularly in alopecia totalis/universalis, had higher clonality and more expanded CD8+ clones, which suggests antigenic drive. TCR sequences shared between patients were less clear than in mice, possibly partly because of HLA diversity in the patient population. Resident alphabeta T cells in normal human skin are also sequenced, complicating scalp TCR repertoire analysis, unlike mouse skin dominated by gammadelta T cells.

The library was produced with the immunoSEQ multiplex PCR assay. RNA was extracted from all samples and reverse transcribed into cDNA, which served as template for TCR sequencing. First-strand cDNA was synthesized using SuperScript III with a 2:1 mix of oligo-dT and random hexamers. A synthetic immune receptor repertoire was used to gauge amplification bias, and whatever bias remained was removed computationally. Sequencing of the libraries was done on Illumina HiSeq using 60 bp reads that spanned the CDR3 and were read from J toward V. The original pipeline was this. After raw reads were preprocessed to remove errors, the CDR3 was defined following IMGT conventions as running from the conserved cysteine to phenylalanine. Clonality was computed by normalizing Shannon entropy by log2 of the number of productive unique TCRs and subtracting the result from 1. CD4 or CD8 identity of scalp clones was inferred by cross-referencing scalp TCRbeta sequences with sorted blood CD4 and CD8 repertoires. TCRdb re-hosts the immuneACCESS table, in-frame sequences only. Its copies lack some clones; in the studies checked, an unresolved V gene accounts for under half of them, and the cause for the rest is not known. Clone size and the V and J calls come from that table; the DNA yielded D and trimming. This sample has 270,000 or so clones, none of them a singleton. 0.9% to 1.5% of the sample goes to the ten largest clones.

The specimen was CD4+ T cells sorted from a lymph node. Rearrangement joined TRBV1 to TRBJ2-7, and TRBD2 aligns with 7 junction nucleotides. The source is a C3H/HeJ mouse with alopecia areata. This line of mice carries MHC haplotype H2-k. Partial CDR3 DNA: TGCACCTGCAGTGCCCTCGGGGGGGGATAT. Its coded protein is CTCSALGGGY. The full-length CDR3 reads as CTCSALGGGYEQYF.